This paragraph reports one TCR beta chain. Its antigen is still unknown. This sample is drawn from a study of T cell responses to AZD1222 COVID-19 vaccine. As for the study in general: Second doses that came at about 4 or about 12 weeks were put together. Study observations and caveats: The donor group comprised mostly white British people and more females; the analysis possibly underestimated clonal diversity. Sampling that yielded the repertoires occurred only after the peak T cell response. Nearly half of spike-specific TCRs reportedly target unmutated variant regions.

The assay was immunoSEQ multiplex PCR, and TCRdb's table has in-frame clones only and misses some. Of over 100,000 clones in the sample, 89% are singletons; the top ten hold 6.3%. The specimen was peripheral blood, collected on day 0 of AZD1222 vaccination. The receptor's source is an adult in good health.

In DNA form, the CDR3 reads TGCGCCAGCAGTGAGCGGTTTATCTCTGGAAACACCATATATTTT. Residues: CASSERFISGNTIYF. The chain combines TRBV10-2 with TRBJ1-3; D call uncertain. The CDR3 length is 15 residues. Trimming took off 2 bases at V and 0 bases at J, with 8 bases between the two ends. The germline CDR1 and CDR2 sequences are WSHSY and SAAADI.